This entry is about one T cell receptor beta chain. The antigen is unknown. CDR1 SGDLS and CDR2 YYNGEE come from the germline V gene. V shed 2 bases, J shed 1 base, and the junction held 6 bases outside the gene matches. The CDR3 extends over 16 amino acids. This specimen comes from a study of T cell responses to AZD1222 COVID-19 vaccine. Study-wide results and caveats: In all cases, repertoires were sampled only after the peak T cell response.

Data came from immunoSEQ multiplex PCR; TCRdb stores just in-frame clones and leaves some out. The repertoire has under 200,000 clones, approximately 90% of them found once; the top ten carry 4.4%. The clonotype was recovered from an adult in good health. The sample in question was peripheral blood, obtained on day 0 of AZD1222 vaccination. The chain has TRBV9 and TRBJ2-3; 8 nucleotides agree with TRBD2. DNA of the CDR3: TGTGCCAGCAGCGTGGTAGTAGCGGGGCGCACAGATACGCAGTATTTT. It is translated as CASSVVVAGRTDTQYF.